This T cell receptor beta chain originates from a study of CD8+CD57+ T cells in acquired aplastic anemia (dated by TCRdb to about 2018). Regarding the complete study: On average, sorted CD4+ and CD8+ cells yielded roughly 3.4 ug of extracted DNA, with a range of roughly 0.17 to 27.4 ug. CD8+CD57+ expansion was defined as frequency above the mean frequency observed in healthy subjects. The study at large found these results: CD8+ Simpson's diversity did not differ significantly between patients and healthy controls (P=0.060). Twenty-nine CD8+ CDR3 sequences were found in both patients and controls but appeared to be highly expressed in patients and within the immunodominant clones of the patients.

The patients picked for sequencing were ones in whom flow cytometry had shown an expansion of CD8+CD57+ cells. Every patient had severe acquired aplastic anemia, diagnosed using the International Study of Aplastic Anemia and Agranulocytosis and Camitta criteria. Patients had received no therapy at the time of blood sampling. TCR repertoires of sorted CD4+ and CD8+ blood T cells from severe aplastic anemia patients and healthy subjects were deep-sequenced in the study. In the USA, patient enrollment took place under clinicaltrials.gov protocols 00001620, 01623167, 00001397, 00071045, 00081523 and 00961064. Ficoll-Paque density gradient centrifugation was used to isolate peripheral blood mononuclear cells. Before DNA was extracted, CD4+ and CD8+ T cells were sorted using either FACS or magnetic beads. The CDR3 contains 14 residues, cysteine and phenylalanine counted. The CDR3 DNA has 42 bases and is translated from base 1. The germline V gene supplies CDR1 ENHRY and CDR2 SYGVKD. V loses 10 bases at its end and J loses 5 bases; junction bases beyond the gene matches: 13.

Genomic DNA served as template for TCR beta VDJ combination and CDR3 sequence profiling. An Illumina HiSeq 2000 was the platform used for TCR repertoire sequencing. Per the authors' processing: Repertoires were assessed using TRBV/TRBJ rearrangement plots, CDR3 size and DJ length profiles, and Simpson's diversity index. Whichever DNA sequence was most abundant in the deep sequencing data was defined as the immunodominant clone. CDR3 amino acid sequences were checked for sharing across subjects and were also compared against the VDJdb database and published repertoires. TCRdb took the public reads, trimmed them with fastp at Q25, ran MiXCR for clone calling and kept in-frame beta chains. Rows merge per CDR3 protein into single entries with the most common DNA and genes. V and J calls and clone size were set by TCRdb, not the authors. Recorded for this sample are some 200,000 distinct CDR3 sequences; approximately 48% of them occurred a single time. The ten largest clonotypes hold around 2% of the sample.

About this clonotype itself: Its antigen is not yet known. No base quality values were provided; no much bigger clone lies one nucleotide off.

The rearranged chain carries TRBV10-3 and TRBJ1-1; 7 middle bases align to TRBD1. This clonotype was obtained from a human donor with aplastic anemia. The specimen sequenced was sorted CD4+, CD8+, or CD8+CD57+ T cells (not recorded which) from PBMCs. The nucleotide sequence reads as follows: TGTGCCAGCTCAACTAGGACAGGCCCAACTGAAGCTTTCTTT. The encoded protein is CASSTRTGPTEAFF.